This T cell receptor beta chain came from a study of cytomegalovirus exposure and HLA in healthy donors. Study in general: Among about 179 million T cells, an earlier analysis found about 100 million unique TCR beta sequences.

Deletions cut 5 bases from V and 11 bases from J, with 17 bases between. Germline CDR1 MGHRA, CDR2 YSYEKL. The CDR3 is made up of 13 amino acids. Both 60 Vbeta primers and 13 Jbeta primers went into the PCR. As originally analysed: Later, an analysis found tens of millions of unique TCR beta chains, and approximately 10 million of these were shared. Method: immunoSEQ multiplex PCR; TCRdb's copy keeps in-frame clones and lacks some. That table gives V, J and clone size, and the DNA gave D and trimming. The table has about 130,000 clones, just over 75% seen once. This receptor was taken from a woman in her forties or fifties in good health and CMV-seronegative. J is TRBJ2-3 and V is TRBV4-1, with TRBD1 as a possible D gene (6 bases). The sequencing sample was made of PBMCs. The CDR3 nucleotides are TGCGCCAGCAGCTCCCCATCCGGACAGCAGCAGTATTTT. Translated: CASSSPSGQQQYF.